This T cell receptor beta chain derives from a study of cytomegalovirus exposure and HLA in healthy donors. The wider study: Researchers previously reported finding about 110 million unique TCR beta sequences from approximately 200 million T cells.

The germline V and J ends were trimmed by 0 bases and 7 bases, with 14 bases remaining between them. The germline gives CDR1 SGHRS, CDR2 YFSETQ. The CDR3 runs to 15 residues. Findings and caveats of the study: In vitro testing confirmed a few CMV-associated chains as specific for CMV antigens. A later look showed TCR association rates differing by HLA locus, highest for DRB1 and lowest for HLA-C. In a later analysis, common viral pathogens appeared linked to several of the most significant clusters.

Remarks on this clone: Its antigen remains unidentified.

The primer mix had 60 Vbeta and 13 Jbeta primers. Clones were sequenced by immunoSEQ multiplex PCR, and TCRdb holds only the in-frame ones, with some missing. Among some 150,000 clones, nearly 10% were seen once, and the ten largest hold approximately 1.7%. Sequenced material: PBMCs. This TCR was recovered from a man over 45 in good health and CMV-seronegative. The J gene is TRBJ2-1, the V gene TRBV5-1, with D unclear. CDR3 sequence reads: CASSLGDPEVNEQFF. The CDR3 DNA reads TGCGCCAGCAGCTTGGGTGACCCCGAGGTGAATGAGCAGTTCTTC. The variable domain in full, completed from reference TRBV5-1 and TRBJ2-1, reads KAGVTQTPRYLIKTRGQQVTLSCSPISGHRSVSWYQQTPGQGLQFLFEYFSETQRNKGNFPGRFSGRQFSNSRSEMNVSTLELGDSALYLCASSLGDPEVNEQFFGPGTRLTVL.